The clone carrying this TCR beta chain was seen a handful of times. The CDR3 spans 15 residues. Germline assignment: CDR1 LNHDA and CDR2 SQIVND (reference sequence). V was clipped by 6 bases and J by 3 bases; unmatched bases: 6. This specimen belongs to a study of blood T cell repertoires in COVID-19. Original processing methods: Estimates of nucleated cell counts were drawn from the amplification of reference gene primers. TCRdb keeps only in-frame clones here, not all; method: immunoSEQ multiplex PCR. V and J calls and clone size come straight from that table; D and trimming were deduced from the DNA. The table has more than 90,000 clones, less than 85% seen once.

This clonotype originated in a human donor in a cohort sampled during active COVID-19. V is TRBV19 and J is TRBJ2-5, with 11 nucleotides matching TRBD1. The sequencing sample was made of peripheral blood. The CDR3: CASSPGTGGKETQYF. The CDR3 DNA reads as TGTGCCAGTAGCCCTGGGACAGGGGGAAAAGAGACCCAGTACTTC.